This section outlines one TCR beta chain sequence together with its context. V was trimmed by 5 bases and J by 4 bases, leaving 15 bases between them. From germline, CDR1 is SQVTM and CDR2 ANQGSEA. CDR3 length equals 14 residues. This sample is drawn from a study of CD8+ T cells in alopecia areata. Extraction of RNA preceded its reverse transcription into cDNA, which served as the sequencing template. TCRdb's table, derived via immunoSEQ multiplex PCR, lists solely in-frame clones and lacks some. The sample carries under 200,000 clones, around three fifths recorded once. The sample's treatment: oral pan-JAK inhibitor, 5-10 mg twice daily.

This receptor was obtained from a human donor with alopecia areata. The input for sequencing was CD4+ T cells sorted from blood, taken at week 24, from a patient treated with tofacitinib. The J gene is TRBJ2-1, the V gene TRBV29-1; possible D gene TRBD1, 5 bases. The CDR3 is CSVSDRAFYNEQFF. The CDR3 DNA follows: TGCAGCGTTAGTGACAGAGCATTTTACAATGAGCAGTTCTTC.